This T cell receptor (beta chain) emerged from a study of tumour-infiltrating T cells in Burkitt lymphoma. Overall study: Productive clonality predicted overall and progression-free survival.

Repertoires were generated with immunoSEQ multiplex PCR, while TCRdb's copy carries only in-frame clones and drops some. Counted here are about 14,000 clones, approximately 30% occurring once; the ten biggest clones make up 6.2%. Trimming stripped 6 bases from V and 7 bases from J, with 15 bases between. Germline V gene data show CDR1 as SNHLY and CDR2 as FYNNEI. The CDR3 has 14 residues. A few counts support this clone. J is TRBJ2-2 and V is TRBV2; D perhaps matches TRBD2 (6 bases). The clonotype originates from a human donor with diffuse large B-cell lymphoma. Sequenced material: tumor tissue. The CDR3 DNA sequence: TGTGCCAGCAGGCTGGGGGGTGGGAACGGGGAGCTGTTTTTT. It translates to CASRLGGGNGELFF.